This T cell receptor (beta chain) is from a study of blood T cell repertoires in COVID-19 (TCRdb year 2020). Looking at the study overall: Collaborator samples came from the United States, Italy and Spain and covered acute and convalescent phases of COVID-19. The material from the prospective study consisted of cDNA or gDNA derived from T cells, B-cell-depleted T cells, or PBMCs. Deeply sampled blood TCRbeta repertoires from subjects exposed to, actively infected with, or recovered from COVID-19 were included in the dataset. Where available, HLA class I and class II types were taken from metadata supplied by the sample provider and were not determined by assay-based typing. Samples came from the ongoing ImmuneRACE study (first 160 participants) plus 1,254 subjects from 6 global collaborators. The sample metadata nearly always contained a de-identified subject ID, COVID-19 status, age in years and sex. A freely available public database, intended as a resource for researchers studying the immune response to SARS-CoV-2, is where the repertoires were released.

The CDR3 runs 15 amino acids, cysteine and phenylalanine included. Only the CDR3 DNA is retained, 45 bases long and in frame from the first base. The germline V gene supplies CDR1 SGHTA and CDR2 FQGNSA. The V end gives up 5 bases and the J end 2 bases, leaving 6 bases in the junction not matched to a gene. TCRbeta CDR3 regions were amplified from genomic DNA using the immunoSEQ Assay, a bias-controlled multiplex PCR. The original methods were these. Nucleated cell counts per sample were estimated from amplification of reference gene primers within the assay. Sequence reads were collapsed and filtered to measure the absolute abundance of every unique TCRbeta CDR3 rearrangement. For each sample, productive Simpson clonality was calculated by taking the square root of Simpson's diversity index across productive rearrangements. As stored in TCRdb, this immuneACCESS dataset retains in-frame rearrangements with V and J assigned. A fraction of the clones does not appear; measured against another copy, unresolved V genes explain less than half of the discrepancy, and the remainder lacks a known reason. V and J calls and clone size follow that table, whereas D and trimming were derived from the DNA. A total of some 220,000 clones appear in this sample, approximately 80% of them only once. Of the sample, roughly 8.7% is held by the ten largest clones.

About this clone: Its recognized antigen is unknown. Per-base quality was not reported, and no clone a single base away is much larger than it.

Collaborating institutions collected whole blood in K2EDTA tubes following their own protocols. For TCRbeta analysis, collaborators shipped samples in one of three forms: frozen whole blood, isolated PBMCs, or DNA extracted from either of those sample types. The paper's findings and limits, for the study overall: The amount of clinical and demographic metadata varied by source and participant and was provided uncurated.

This sequence was found in a man in his forties or fifties with active or convalescent COVID-19. This chain joins TRBV7-2 to TRBJ1-3; 7 nucleotides in the junction match TRBD1. Sequenced input: peripheral blood. In nucleotide form, the sequence is TGTGCCAGCAGCCCGTTTACAGGGGCTGGAAACACCATATATTTT. It is translated as CASSPFTGAGNTIYF.